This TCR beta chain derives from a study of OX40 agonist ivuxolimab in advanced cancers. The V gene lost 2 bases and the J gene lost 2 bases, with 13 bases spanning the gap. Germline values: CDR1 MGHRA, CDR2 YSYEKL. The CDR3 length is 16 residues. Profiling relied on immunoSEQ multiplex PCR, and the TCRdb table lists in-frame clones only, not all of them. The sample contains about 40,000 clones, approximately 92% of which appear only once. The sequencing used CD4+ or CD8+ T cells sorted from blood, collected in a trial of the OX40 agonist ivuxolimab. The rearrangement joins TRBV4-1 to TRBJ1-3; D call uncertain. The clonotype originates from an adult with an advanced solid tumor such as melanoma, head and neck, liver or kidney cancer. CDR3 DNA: TGCGCCAGCAGCCAACTCTGGGGTATTACTGGAAACACCATATATTTT. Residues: CASSQLWGITGNTIYF.